This T cell receptor beta chain was profiled in a study of identical twins. Overall study results and limits: Excess twin sharing in beta out-of-frame sequences was weaker. Whereas memory repertoires showed no such difference, abundant cord blood beta clonotypes carried fewer insertions.

Via MiXCR, TCRdb re-called the 5' RACE reads, giving one row per CDR3 protein. The sample shows 1.5 million to 2 million distinct CDR3 sequences, less than 40% of them seen only once. Comments on this clonotype: What it recognizes is unknown.

The CDR3 has 15 amino acids. Trimming took 2 bases from V and 7 from J; bases not matched to a gene: 10. In germline, CDR1 is MNHEY, CDR2 SVGEGT. This receptor was obtained from a newborn girl in good health. The J gene is TRBJ2-7, the V gene TRBV6-2 or TRBV6-3; TRBD1 matches at 8 bases. Sequenced material: cord blood. The CDR3 sequence: CASSYSAGGFNEQYF. CDR3 DNA: TGTGCCAGCAGTTACAGCGCAGGGGGCTTCAATGAGCAGTACTTC.